A selection of T cell receptor beta chains follows, all from one sample in a study of T-cell memory formation after mild COVID-19. MiXCR, run by TCRdb on the 5' RACE reads, gives a single entry per CDR3 protein. The sample has 250,000 to 400,000 distinct CDR3 sequences, roughly an eighth seen once. Sequencing was done on a sample of PBMCs or a T cell subset sorted from them (not recorded which). These receptors originate from a man between 18 and 35 years old who had mild COVID-19 (a few samples of this study predate the infection). Cell type and time point are not known. Each CDR3 is given with its conserved first and last residue. The D gene is left open where the match is weak. Part of the rows lack a size; the others show once, few, many or a class for expanded clones.

J	size	D	V	CDR3	DNA
TRBJ2-5	-	-	TRBV10-3	CATRPPLGETQYF	TGTGCCACCCGGCCCCCACTAGGAGAGACCCAGTACTTC
TRBJ2-3	-	-	TRBV3-1	CASSQSWGLTDTQYF	TGTGCCAGCAGCCAATCATGGGGGCTCACAGATACGCAGTATTTT
TRBJ2-7	-	TRBD1	TRBV5-1	CASTTGTGGYEQYF	TGCGCCAGCACAACCGGGACAGGGGGCTACGAGCAGTACTTC
TRBJ2-1	few	-	TRBV5-1	CASSFLEDNEQFF	TGCGCCAGCAGCTTTTTAGAGGACAATGAGCAGTTCTTC
TRBJ1-2	-	-	TRBV19	CASSSPGEQPSESHTF	TGTGCCAGTAGTTCCCCGGGCGAGCAGCCCAGCGAGAGCCACACCTTC
TRBJ2-6	-	TRBD1	TRBV14	CASSLDRPSSGANVLTF	TGTGCCAGCAGCCTGGACAGGCCGAGCTCTGGGGCCAACGTCCTGACTTTC
TRBJ2-3	many	TRBD1	TRBV28	CASSSSGTGVLVDTQYF	TGTGCCAGCAGTTCCTCCGGGACAGGGGTGTTGGTAGATACGCAGTATTTT
TRBJ1-2	-	TRBD1	TRBV12-3/TRBV12-4	CASSASGTGDGYTF	TGTGCCAGCAGTGCATCCGGGACAGGGGATGGCTACACCTTC
TRBJ1-2	-	TRBD1	TRBV5-1	CASSLAGTGGGYGYTF	TGCGCCAGCAGCTTAGCCGGGACAGGGGGCGGCTATGGCTACACCTTC
TRBJ2-3	few	TRBD2	TRBV12-3/TRBV12-4	CASSLGTWGGTQYF	TGTGCCAGCAGTTTGGGGACCTGGGGGGGTACGCAGTATTTT
TRBJ1-6	-	-	TRBV19	CASSIPLAGSPLHF	TGTGCCAGTAGTATCCCGCTAGCAGGCTCACCCCTCCACTTT
TRBJ1-1	few	-	TRBV4-1	CASSQVGGPGGVGTEAFF	TGCGCCAGCAGCCAAGTCGGTGGCCCGGGAGGGGTAGGGACTGAAGCTTTCTTT
TRBJ1-5	-	-	TRBV7-9	CASSSTGIQPQHF	TGTGCCAGCAGCTCTACAGGGATACAGCCCCAGCATTTT
TRBJ2-7	-	TRBD1	TRBV19	CASSTQGTAYEQYF	TGTGCCAGTAGTACGCAAGGGACAGCCTACGAGCAGTACTTC
TRBJ1-1	-	-	TRBV5-1	CASRLLGEAFF	TGCGCCAGCAGATTACTGGGTGAAGCTTTCTTT
TRBJ2-2	-	TRBD2	TRBV5-1	CASSPRGGSTGELFF	TGCGCCAGCAGTCCGCGGGGGGGCTCCACCGGGGAGCTGTTTTTT
TRBJ1-4	few	-	TRBV7-9	CASSWGLNEKLFF	TGTGCCAGCAGCTGGGGGTTGAATGAAAAACTGTTTTTT
TRBJ1-5	few	-	TRBV12-3/TRBV12-4	CASSFPEGGNQPQHF	TGTGCCAGCAGTTTTCCCGAGGGAGGCAATCAGCCCCAGCATTTT
TRBJ2-1	few	-	TRBV18	CASSPTPGDGEQFF	TGTGCCAGCTCACCAACTCCTGGGGATGGTGAGCAGTTCTTC
TRBJ2-1	many	-	TRBV20-1	CSARDYKRATYNEQFF	TGCAGTGCTAGAGATTATAAGCGGGCTACTTACAATGAGCAGTTCTTC
TRBJ2-7	few	-	TRBV30	CAWGDYEQYF	TGTGCCTGGGGAGACTACGAGCAGTACTTC
TRBJ2-5	-	TRBD1	TRBV5-1	CASSWAGQGQETQYF	TGCGCCAGCAGCTGGGCAGGACAGGGGCAAGAGACCCAGTACTTC
TRBJ1-5	-	-	TRBV2	CASSPLTDQPQHF	TGTGCCAGCAGTCCCCTGACAGATCAGCCCCAGCATTTT
TRBJ2-5	many	TRBD2	TRBV7-3	CASSSSAGTSGGPPGTQYF	TGTGCCAGCAGCTCTTCAGCCGGGACTAGCGGGGGTCCGCCGGGGACCCAGTACTTC
TRBJ1-4	-	TRBD1	TRBV14	CASSRQGPNEKLFF	TGTGCCAGCAGCCGACAGGGTCCGAATGAAAAACTGTTTTTT
TRBJ1-5	-	-	TRBV5-5	CASSPNGDSNQPQHF	TGTGCCAGCAGCCCAAATGGGGACAGCAATCAGCCCCAGCATTTT
TRBJ1-1	few	TRBD1	TRBV7-9	CASSPPGQGTLNTEAFF	TGTGCCAGCAGCCCGCCGGGACAGGGGACCTTGAACACTGAAGCTTTCTTT
TRBJ2-3	-	TRBD1	TRBV10-3	CARSTGDSDTQYF	TGTGCCAGATCTACAGGGGATTCAGATACGCAGTATTTT
TRBJ2-1	few	TRBD1	TRBV2	CASIRPGQGNNEQFF	TGTGCCAGCATACGGCCGGGACAGGGAAACAATGAGCAGTTCTTC
TRBJ2-2	-	TRBD1	TRBV12-3/TRBV12-4	CASSLPGGTGELFF	TGTGCCAGCAGTTTGCCAGGGGGCACCGGGGAGCTGTTTTTT
TRBJ1-2	few	TRBD1	TRBV2	CAARVRDTGDDYGYTF	TGTGCCGCGAGGGTGAGGGACACAGGGGACGACTATGGCTACACCTTC
TRBJ2-1	-	-	TRBV11-1	CASSFDSTGEQFF	TGTGCCAGCAGCTTCGACTCAACTGGCGAGCAGTTCTTC
TRBJ1-2	-	-	TRBV20-1	CSARPQYGGNYGYTF	TGCAGTGCTAGACCCCAATATGGCGGTAACTATGGCTACACCTTC
TRBJ2-5	few	-	TRBV6-5	CASSYGGPVQTQYF	TGTGCCAGCAGTTACGGGGGGCCGGTCCAGACCCAGTACTTC
TRBJ2-3	-	-	TRBV2	CASSLLDSTDTQYF	TGTGCCAGCAGTCTACTGGACAGCACAGATACGCAGTATTTT
TRBJ1-5	few	-	TRBV4-1	CASSLPTGLRGNQPQHF	TGCGCCAGCAGCCTTCCCACAGGGTTACGCGGCAATCAGCCCCAGCATTTT
TRBJ2-6	-	-	TRBV11-2	CASSLWRAGANVLTF	TGTGCCAGCAGCTTATGGCGGGCTGGGGCCAACGTCCTGACTTTC
TRBJ1-1	many	-	TRBV6-6	CASSYATNTEAFF	TGTGCCAGCAGCTATGCGACTAACACTGAAGCTTTCTTT
TRBJ2-3	-	-	TRBV3-1	CASSQNNPDTQYF	TGTGCCAGCAGCCAGAATAATCCTGATACGCAGTATTTT
TRBJ2-5	few	TRBD1	TRBV7-8	CASSNTGANQETQYF	TGTGCCAGCAGCAATACAGGGGCCAACCAAGAGACCCAGTACTTC